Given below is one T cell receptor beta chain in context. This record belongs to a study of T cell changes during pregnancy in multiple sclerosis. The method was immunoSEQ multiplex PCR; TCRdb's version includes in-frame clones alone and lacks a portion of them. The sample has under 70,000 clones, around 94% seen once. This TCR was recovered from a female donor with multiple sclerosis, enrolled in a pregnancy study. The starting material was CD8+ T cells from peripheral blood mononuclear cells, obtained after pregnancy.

CDR3 sequence reads: CASSLRGSNQPQHF. CDR3 in DNA: TGTGCCAGCAGCTTAAGGGGGAGCAATCAGCCCCAGCATTTT. The chain couples TRBV13 to TRBJ1-5, with TRBD1 as a possible D gene (6 bases). The germline V gene has CDR1 PRHDT and CDR2 FYEKMQ (reference sequence). V shed 2 bases and J shed 1 base, with 6 bases lying between them. There are 14 residues in the CDR3.